A single sample is the source of the 9 T cell receptor beta chains below, sequenced in a study of blood T cell repertoires in COVID-19. Clones were sequenced by immunoSEQ multiplex PCR, and TCRdb holds only the in-frame ones, with some missing. This sample carries about 240,000 clones, around 85% of them seen once, and the ten largest clones take 3% to 4%. The specimen was PBMCs or T cells enriched from blood (not recorded which). These receptor sequences come from a woman in her thirties or forties with acute COVID-19.

V usage is TRBV9 and J usage is TRBJ2-7; D is possibly TRBD2 (5 bases). The CDR3 contains 14 residues. CDR1 and CDR2 (germline): SGDLS, YYNGEE. V lost 1 base and J lost 3, with 11 bases in between. The CDR3 nucleotides are TGTGCCAGCAGCGTATCGTCGGGGAACTACGAGCAGTACTTC. It translates to CASSVSSGNYEQYF.

This chain links TRBV11-3 with TRBJ1-1; the D gene is possibly TRBD1 (5 bases). The germline V gene encodes CDR1 SGHNT and CDR2 YENEEA. The CDR3 length is 13 residues. The ends were cut back, 11 bases at V and 3 bases at J, with 16 bases in the middle. The CDR3 sequence is CACGGSRDTEAFF. As DNA, the CDR3 is TGTGCCTGCGGGGGTTCTAGGGACACTGAAGCTTTCTTT.

The V gene is TRBV28, the J gene TRBJ1-5; TRBD1 aligns across 8 bases. V trimming: 4 bases; J trimming: 11 bases; junction bases outside the gene matches: 13. This CDR3 has 15 amino acids. CDR1 is MDHEN and CDR2 is SYDVKM in the germline V gene. The CDR3 region has the DNA TGTGCCAGCAGTTCTCAGGGGGCGAGCCTTTCGGCCCAGCATTTT. Translating it yields CASSSQGASLSAQHF.

This sequence joins TRBV3-1 (or the pseudogene TRBV3-2) and TRBJ2-2, with TRBD1 identical over 8 bases. CDR1 LGHDT and CDR2 YNNKEL come from the germline V gene (reference sequence). There are 14 residues in the CDR3. Trimming removed 4 bases from V and 7 bases from J; junction bases left unmatched: 5. The CDR3 sequence: CASSRTGLGGELFF. For the CDR3, the DNA is TGTGCCAGCAGCCGGACAGGGCTCGGCGGGGAGCTGTTTTTT.

The gene calls are TRBV30 and TRBJ2-3; 11 bases align to TRBD2. The CDR3 is 16 amino acids. The ends lost 0 bases at V and 4 bases at J; junction bases unmatched: 6. In germline, CDR1 is GTSNPN, CDR2 SVGIG (reference sequence). The CDR3 DNA reads TGTGCCTGGAGTGTGTCGACTAGCGGGATTTCAGATACGCAGTATTTT. Encoded protein: CAWSVSTSGISDTQYF. Full variable domain (outside the CDR3, taken from reference TRBV30 and TRBJ2-3): SQTIHQWPATLVQPVGSPLSLECTVEGTSNPNLYWYRQAAGRGLQLLFYSVGIGQISSEVPQNLSASRPQDRQFILSSKKLLLSDSGFYLCAWSVSTSGISDTQYFGPGTRLTVL.

This clone has just a few counts. V gene TRBV9 combines with J gene TRBJ2-3; weak D call: TRBD1 (5 bases). CDR1 and CDR2 (germline): SGDLS, YYNGEE. CDR3 size: 13 residues. Trimming removed 3 bases at V and 10 bases at J, with 15 bases between. As DNA, the CDR3 is TGTGCCAGCAGCGCGACAGAGGAAGGCTCGCAGTATTTT. Translating gives CASSATEEGSQYF.

This chain links TRBV5-1 with TRBJ2-1, with 13 bases that match TRBD2. V shed 3 bases and J 7 bases; nucleotides not matched to a gene: 7. The germline CDR1 and CDR2 sequences are SGHRS and YFSETQ. CDR3 size: 16 residues. The CDR3 DNA reads as TGCGCCAGCAGCTCACGGACTAGCGGGAGTGGGAATGAGCAGTTCTTC. It yields the protein CASSSRTSGSGNEQFF.

V is TRBV11-3 and J is TRBJ1-5; D might be TRBD1 (5 bases). Germline assignment: CDR1 SGHNT and CDR2 YENEEA. The V end was cut by 5 bases, the J end by 5 bases, with 16 bases between. The CDR3 has 15 amino acids. The CDR3 nucleotides are TGTGCCAGCAGCCCAAGTAGCAGGGTGGATCAGCCCCAGCATTTT. It translates to CASSPSSRVDQPQHF. The full variable domain, rest sourced from reference TRBV11-3 and TRBJ1-5, is EAGVVQSPRYKIIEKKQPVAFWCNPISGHNTLYWYLQNLGQGPELLIRYENEEAVDDSQLPKDRFSAERLKGVDSTLKIQPAELGDSAVYLCASSPSSRVDQPQHFGDGTRLSIL.

The chain combines TRBV27 with TRBJ2-4; 13 positions match TRBD2. The CDR3 length is 19 residues. The germline V gene has CDR1 MNHEY and CDR2 SMNVEV (reference sequence). Trimming at V came to 3 bases and at J to 0 bases, leaving 8 bases not matched to a gene. CDR3 loop: CASSFLGLAGAGAKNIQYF. For the CDR3, the DNA is TGTGCCAGCAGTTTTCTAGGACTAGCGGGAGCGGGAGCCAAAAACATTCAGTACTTC.